These 15 T cell receptor beta chains share one sample of origin, sequenced in a study of T-cell reconstitution after alpha-beta-depleted transplantation in children (dated by TCRdb to the mid-2010s). Library preparation used PCR. The instrument was an Illumina HiSeq 2500. To normalize quantification of the TCRbeta repertoire, the TCR libraries were built with molecular barcoding that relied on unique molecular identifiers. TCRdb took the public reads, trimmed them with fastp at Q25, ran MiXCR for clone calling and kept in-frame beta chains. Each entry is one CDR3 protein sequence, shown with its most common DNA and genes. This sample gives more than 200,000 distinct CDR3 sequences in total; roughly a quarter of them show up just once. The ten largest clones capture roughly 2.6% of the sample. The label giving this sample's treatment or condition can be read as: allogeneic hematopoietic cell transplantation with graft depleted of TCRalphabeta T cells and CD19 B cells.

The sample was PBMCs, taken before TCRalphabeta/CD19-depleted stem cell transplant. The receptors originated from a girl aged 2 to 10 with Fanconi anemia, due to receive a stem cell transplant.

The chain employs TRBV29-1 and TRBJ2-2, with TRBD1 matching over 7 bases. The germline V gene has CDR1 SQVTM and CDR2 ANQGSEA. The CDR3 spans 12 residues. V lost 7 bases and J lost 5; bases outside the gene matches: 4. The CDR3 region is CSARTGTGELFF. DNA for the CDR3: TGCAGCGCACGGACAGGTACCGGGGAGCTGTTTTTT.

This clonotype appeared a few times. This may be a read error: a much more frequent sequence differs by one nucleotide. CDR3 residues: CASSYSSYEQYF. CDR3 DNA sequence: TGTGCCAGCAGTTACAGCTCCTACGAGCAGTACTTC. V gene TRBV28 combines with J gene TRBJ2-7; D not resolved. V shed 4 bases and J shed 0 bases, with 4 bases lying between them. Germline CDR1 MDHEN, CDR2 SYDVKM. The CDR3 runs to 12 residues.

The sample holds many counts of this clonotype. The V and J genes are TRBV20-1 and TRBJ1-1, with 9 nucleotides matching TRBD1. The CDR3 covers 13 residues. The ends lost 6 bases at V and 5 bases at J; junction bases unmatched: 7. Germline V gene lookup returns CDR1 DFQATT and CDR2 SNEGSKA (reference sequence). This CDR3 reads CSAPGQGNTEAFF. CDR3 bases: TGCAGTGCCCCGGGACAGGGAAATACTGAAGCTTTCTTT.

This clonotype was detected many times. The chain employs TRBV20-1 and TRBJ2-3; 9 nucleotides align to TRBD2. CDR1 is DFQATT, CDR2 SNEGSKA, per germline (reference sequence). This CDR3 has 14 residues. V trimming: 6 bases; J trimming: 6 bases; junction bases outside the gene matches: 10. Here the CDR3 reads CSAGGLARYDTQYF. The CDR3 DNA is TGCAGTGCGGGGGGACTAGCACGGTACGATACGCAGTATTTT.

V usage is TRBV12-3 or TRBV12-4 and J usage is TRBJ1-2, with 7 bases identical to TRBD1. CDR3 length: 13 residues. Unmatched junction bases numbered 4, after V lost 4 bases and J lost 5 bases. The CDR3 DNA reads TGTGCCAGCAGTTCACAGGGGCGGTATGGCTACACCTTC. It yields the protein CASSSQGRYGYTF.

This clonotype was seen at least ten times. The V and J genes are TRBV11-3 and TRBJ2-3; possible D gene TRBD2, 6 bases. CDR1 is SGHNT and CDR2 is YENEEA in the germline V gene. V was pared by 3 bases and J by 2 bases, with 12 bases between. CDR3 length: 15 residues. The CDR3 nucleotides read TGTGCCAGCAGCTTGCGGGGAGAGGCCACAGATACGCAGTATTTT. The encoded protein is CASSLRGEATDTQYF. The full variable domain, in which reference TRBV11-3 and TRBJ2-3 provide the parts outside the CDR3, is EAGVVQSPRYKIIEKKQPVAFWCNPISGHNTLYWYLQNLGQGPELLIRYENEEAVDDSQLPKDRFSAERLKGVDSTLKIQPAELGDSAVYLCASSLRGEATDTQYFGPGTRLTVL.

The table lists this clonotype with many counts. This sequence joins TRBV13 and TRBJ1-5; D gene unclear. The CDR3 consists of 14 residues. Looked up from germline, CDR1 is PRHDT and CDR2 is FYEKMQ (reference sequence). The V end lost 0 bases, the J end lost 5 bases, and 8 bases lay between the germline ends. CDR3 bases: TGTGCCAGCAGCTTAGGACCCGGGGATCAGCCCCAGCATTTT. Its protein product is CASSLGPGDQPQHF.

V gene TRBV28 combines with J gene TRBJ1-3; the match to TRBD1 covers 9 bases. After removal of 4 bases from V and 0 bases from J, the junction contained 10 bases not matched to a gene. Germline CDR1 and CDR2: MDHEN and SYDVKM. CDR3 size: 18 residues. The CDR3 DNA reads TGTGCCAGCAGTTCATCCGGGACAGGGACTCTCTCTGGAAACACCATATATTTT. This gives the protein CASSSSGTGTLSGNTIYF.

Many counts were recorded for this clonotype. The gene calls are TRBV11-2 and TRBJ2-5; D is possibly TRBD1 or TRBD2 (5 bases each). With 7 bases removed from V and 2 bases from J, the gap between germline ends came to 17 bases. The CDR3 is 15 residues long. The germline V gene has CDR1 SGHAT and CDR2 FQNNGV. For the CDR3, the DNA is TGTGCCAGCACCGTATCCGGGACGGAGCAAGAGACCCAGTACTTC. Translating gives CASTVSGTEQETQYF.

This chain uses TRBV12-3 or TRBV12-4 with TRBJ2-3; 9 bases fit TRBD1. There are 14 residues in the CDR3. The ends lost 8 bases at V and 6 bases at J; junction bases unmatched: 9. The DNA of the CDR3 is TGTGCCAGCCGGGGTGGGACAGGGATGGATACGCAGTATTTT. Its translation is CASRGGTGMDTQYF.

The J gene is TRBJ2-7, the V gene TRBV24-1; D is possibly TRBD2 (5 bases). Trimming removed 6 bases at V and 0 bases at J, with 11 bases between. CDR1 and CDR2 (germline): KGHDR, SFDVKD. The CDR3 is 14 residues long. In DNA form, the CDR3 reads TGTGCCACCAGTTCCCATGGGAGCTCCTACGAGCAGTACTTC. This encodes CATSSHGSSYEQYF.

This clonotype was picked up many times. The V call is TRBV20-1, the J call TRBJ2-2; 8 bases are a match to TRBD2. The CDR3 has 18 residues. Looked up from germline, CDR1 is DFQATT and CDR2 is SNEGSKA (reference sequence). Trimming removed 2 bases from V and 4 bases from J; junction bases left unmatched: 15. CDR3 sequence reads: CSARRASGRLGGTGELFF. In nucleotides, the CDR3 is TGCAGTGCTAGACGCGCTAGCGGGCGGCTTGGGGGCACCGGGGAGCTGTTTTTT.

This chain connects TRBV29-1 to TRBJ1-1, with TRBD1 as a possible D gene (6 bases). CDR1 and CDR2 (germline): SQVTM, ANQGSEA. CDR3 length: 14 residues. V lost 4 bases and J lost 0, with 12 bases in between. The CDR3 loop is CSVAQGGMNTEAFF. The DNA for the CDR3 is TGCAGCGTTGCACAGGGTGGGATGAACACTGAAGCTTTCTTT.

With regard to this clonotype: A much larger clone lies one base from this, so it may be a read error. The chain carries TRBV15 and TRBJ2-5; 8 nucleotides match TRBD1. CDR1 LNHNV and CDR2 YYDKDF come from the germline V gene (reference sequence). The CDR3 contains 17 residues. CDR3 DNA sequence: TGTGCCACCAGCAGAGATTTCAGTTGGGCAGGGGGCGAGACCCTGTACTTC. Its translation: CATSRDFSWAGGETLYF.

This clonotype was recorded many times. The chain uses TRBV20-1 and TRBJ2-7; unclear D gene. CDR3 length equals 15 residues. Germline V gene data show CDR1 as DFQATT and CDR2 as SNEGSKA (reference sequence). Deletions cut 0 bases from V and 3 bases from J, with 15 bases between. The CDR3 protein is CSARDLLHVDYEQYF. DNA for the CDR3: TGCAGTGCTAGAGATCTCTTACATGTAGACTACGAGCAGTACTTC.